This TCR beta chain was profiled in a study of Ad26.COV2.S vaccination and SARS-CoV-2 variants. Study-wide points: Non-spike TCR breadth did not differ much between vaccine and placebo recipients. The TCR breadth and depth analyses may have produced an underestimate of total T cell responses.

The CDR3 loop spans 15 amino acids. Trimming took off 4 bases at V and 4 bases at J, with 11 bases between the two ends. Germline CDR1 is LNHDA and CDR2 is SQIVND (reference sequence). As for treatment: some 19 received Ad26.COV2.S at low or high dose, single or two shots; roughly five received placebo; per-sample allocation not given. Sampling was done on day 63 after the first vaccine or placebo injection. Generated by immunoSEQ multiplex PCR, the TCRdb table keeps only in-frame clones and is missing some. The table lists fewer than 400,000 clones, approximately 86% of them singletons. Worth noting for this clone: What it recognizes is unknown.

Material: peripheral blood, obtained in a trial of Ad26.COV2.S vaccine versus placebo. The TCR comes from a person between 18 and 59 years old who received the Ad26.COV2.S COVID-19 vaccine or a placebo. This chain links TRBV19 with TRBJ1-6; TRBD1 might be the D (5 bases). This chain's CDR3 is CASSSQGQYNSPLHF. The CDR3 nucleotides are TGTGCCAGTAGTAGCCAGGGTCAGTATAATTCACCCCTCCACTTT.